Listed here is a single T cell receptor beta chain. This clonotype was seen a single time. Which antigen it targets is not known. The sample holds no much larger clone one base away, and base qualities are not on file. One read provides weak support. The sample belongs to a study of CD8+CD57+ T cells in acquired aplastic anemia (dated by TCRdb to the late 2010s). Some background on the complete study: Extracted DNA from sorted CD4+ and CD8+ cells averaged approximately 3 ug, ranging from roughly 0.2 to 30 ug. CD8+CD57+ expansion was defined as a frequency above the mean frequency observed in healthy subjects. General study outcomes and caveats: Over 25 CD8+ CDR3 sequences were found in both patients and controls but appeared to be highly expressed in patients and within the immunodominant clones of the patients. Between patients and healthy controls, no significant difference in CD8+ Simpson's diversity was found (P=0.060).

The patients picked for sequencing were ones in whom flow cytometry had shown an expansion of CD8+CD57+ cells. Severe acquired aplastic anemia was diagnosed in all patients according to International Study of Aplastic Anemia and Agranulocytosis and Camitta criteria. At the time blood was sampled, none of the patients had received any therapy. The study deep-sequenced TCR repertoires of sorted CD4+ and CD8+ blood T cells from severe aplastic anemia patients and healthy subjects. In the USA, patient enrollment took place under clinicaltrials.gov protocols 00001620, 01623167, 00001397, 00071045, 00081523 and 00961064. Ficoll-Paque density gradient centrifugation was used to isolate peripheral blood mononuclear cells. Before DNA extraction, CD4+ and CD8+ T cells were sorted with FACS or magnetic beads. Genomic DNA was used as template for profiling of TCR beta VDJ combinations and CDR3 sequences. An Illumina HiSeq 2000 was used for TCR repertoire sequencing. Per the original workflow: Repertoires were assessed using TRBV/TRBJ rearrangement plots, CDR3 size and DJ length profiles, and Simpson's diversity index. The immunodominant clone was defined as the most abundant DNA sequence in deep sequencing data. CDR3 amino acid sequences were checked for sharing across subjects and were also compared against the VDJdb database and published repertoires. TCRdb's own reprocessing of the public reads used fastp at Q25 and MiXCR and kept productive beta chains. Each record represents a unique CDR3 protein, reported with the most common genes and DNA among its rows. The V and J calls and clone size are TCRdb's, not the authors'. The table for this sample lists hundreds of thousands of distinct CDR3 sequences; 50% to 65% of them were counted only once. The ten top clones hold roughly 1.2% of the sample.

Sequencing was performed on sorted CD4+, CD8+, or CD8+CD57+ T cells (not recorded which) from PBMCs. The sequence was collected from a human donor with aplastic anemia.

The CDR3 reads CASSDLGGRAGDTIYF. The DNA sequence follows: TGTGCCAGCAGTGATCTTGGCGGGAGGGCTGGTGACACCATATATTTT. The sequence is built from TRBV2 and TRBJ1-3; confidence is insufficient to name the D gene. At the junction V is shortened by 3 bases and J by 8 bases, with 20 bases in between. The germline V gene yields SNHLY for CDR1 and FYNNEI for CDR2. Spanning cysteine to phenylalanine, the CDR3 consists of 16 amino acids. Left in the record is the CDR3 DNA by itself, 48 bases read in frame from the first base.